A selection of T cell receptor beta chains follows, all from one sample in a study of T cells after yellow fever vaccination. TCRdb passed the 5' RACE reads through MiXCR, listing each CDR3 protein once. The table lists some 320,000 distinct CDR3 sequences, 9.5% to 12% of them singletons. The sample here was CD4+ T cells sorted from PBMCs, taken 45 days after the yellow fever booster vaccination. The receptor source for this set is a man younger than 35 who received the YFV17D yellow fever vaccine. Both conserved end residues are part of each CDR3. The D gene is left open where the match is weak. Part of the rows lack a size; the others show once, few, many or a class for expanded clones.

J,V,D,size,DNA,CDR3
TRBJ2-7,TRBV20-1,TRBD2,.,TGCAGTGCTAGAGGAGGAGCGGGGGGTCCTACCTACGAGCAGTACTTC,CSARGGAGGPTYEQYF
TRBJ2-5,TRBV10-3,TRBD2,few,TGTGCCATCGGTAGTAGCGGGACTCCGGGAGAGACCCAGTACTTC,CAIGSSGTPGETQYF
TRBJ2-5,TRBV15,.,.,TGTGCCATCGCCCGGAGAGGTGAAGAGACCCAGTACTTC,CAIARRGEETQYF
TRBJ2-3,TRBV20-1,.,few,TGCAGTGCTAGATCCGGGATCGGCACAGATACGCAGTATTTT,CSARSGIGTDTQYF
TRBJ2-1,TRBV5-6,TRBD1,few,TGTGCCAGCAGCTTGGAGGGGACAGGGTCCTACAATGAGCAGTTCTTC,CASSLEGTGSYNEQFF
TRBJ1-1,TRBV6-5,.,few,TGTGCCAGCAGCCGAACAGGGCGCAATGCTTTCTTT,CASSRTGRNAFF
TRBJ1-6,TRBV9,.,few,TGTGCCAGCAGCGTAGTTCCGGAGGATAATTCACCCCTCCACTTT,CASSVVPEDNSPLHF
TRBJ1-6,TRBV6-5,.,many,TGTGCCAGCAGTTACTCGAAGTGGGCAGGGAGTAATTCACCCCTCCACTTT,CASSYSKWAGSNSPLHF
TRBJ1-3,TRBV3-1,.,few,TGTGCCAGCAGCCAACGGGAGATCCTGAACACCATATATTTT,CASSQREILNTIYF
TRBJ2-1,TRBV19,.,few,TGTGCCAGTAGGGGGGAGGCATCCTACAATGAGCAGTTCTTC,CASRGEASYNEQFF
TRBJ2-1,TRBV6-6,TRBD1,few,TGTGCCAGCAGTTGGGACAGGGGGCTTTACAATGAGCAGTTCTTC,CASSWDRGLYNEQFF
TRBJ1-1,TRBV12-5,.,.,TGTGCTAGTGGTTTGGTACCAGGGTTCACTGAAGCTTTCTTT,CASGLVPGFTEAFF
TRBJ2-1,TRBV5-1,.,many,TGCGCCAGCAGCTTGGCGGGGCCGCCCTACAATGAGCAGTTCTTC,CASSLAGPPYNEQFF
TRBJ2-5,TRBV5-1,.,few,TGCGCCAGCAGCTTGGGGCAGGACCAAGAGACCCAGTACTTC,CASSLGQDQETQYF
TRBJ2-3,TRBV19,.,.,TGTGCCAGTACCGTGACAGACACAGATACGCAGTATTTT,CASTVTDTDTQYF
TRBJ1-6,TRBV4-1,.,.,TGCGCCAGCACCCGATCTAGGAGGGCCCTGGATAATTCACCCCTCCACTTT,CASTRSRRALDNSPLHF
TRBJ1-5,TRBV5-1,.,few,TGCGCCAGCAGCGTCGGAGGGAGCAATCAGCCCCAGCATTTT,CASSVGGSNQPQHF
TRBJ2-2,TRBV4-3,.,few,TGCGCCAGCAGCCAAGATTTTGGGGTAACAGGATGGTCCGGGGAGCTGTTTTTT,CASSQDFGVTGWSGELFF
TRBJ2-5,TRBV5-1,.,.,TGCGCCAGCAGAGATTCGGGGACAACCGAAGAGACCCAGTACTTC,CASRDSGTTEETQYF
TRBJ2-1,TRBV7-9,TRBD2,.,TGTGCCAGCAGCTTACTGAGGCGGGGGGGTACCTACAATGAGCAGTTCTTC,CASSLLRRGGTYNEQFF
TRBJ2-2,TRBV7-9,.,.,TGTGCCACTCACCCTTCTGGTAGCGGGGAGCTGTTTTTT,CATHPSGSGELFF
TRBJ2-2,TRBV5-1,.,few,TGCGCCAGCAGCCTAGGACGGATGAACACCGGGGAGCTGTTTTTT,CASSLGRMNTGELFF
TRBJ2-5,TRBV7-7,.,many,TGTGCCAGCAGCTTAGGATACAATCCCGGGATGACCCAGTACTTC,CASSLGYNPGMTQYF
TRBJ1-1,TRBV3-1,.,.,TGTGCCAGCAGCCAAAGGCCAGGGGAAAAGGCTTTCTTT,CASSQRPGEKAFF
TRBJ2-1,TRBV14,TRBD2,many,TGTGCCAGCAGCCGAGGGTTACTAGCGGGGGCCAATGAGCAGTTCTTC,CASSRGLLAGANEQFF
TRBJ1-5,TRBV29-1,.,many,TGCAGCACAAAAGTCGACGGCTCTCAGCATTTT,CSTKVDGSQHF
TRBJ2-1,TRBV5-6,.,few,TGTGCCAGCAGACTGCGGGTCTACTCCTACAATGAGCAGTTCTTC,CASRLRVYSYNEQFF
TRBJ2-1,TRBV6-2/TRBV6-3,TRBD2,.,TGTGCCAGCCACAGCGGGGGGGCCGGTCGTCATGAGCAGTTCTTC,CASHSGGAGRHEQFF
TRBJ1-5,TRBV6-2/TRBV6-3,.,few,TGTGCCAGCAGTTATTTCCTCGGCAGTCCCAATCAGCCCCAGCATTTT,CASSYFLGSPNQPQHF
TRBJ1-4,TRBV7-2,.,.,TGTGCCAGCCGGTCAACCGGGCGGAATGAAAAACTGTTTTTT,CASRSTGRNEKLFF
TRBJ2-1,TRBV10-3,.,few,TGTGCCATCAGTTTAAATCCGGGCCCCGGCGGCGATGAGCAGTTCTTC,CAISLNPGPGGDEQFF
TRBJ1-5,TRBV12-3/TRBV12-4,.,few,TGTGCCAGCACCCTAGTGGTGGGGGATAGCAATCAGCCCCAGCATTTT,CASTLVVGDSNQPQHF
TRBJ2-1,TRBV10-3,TRBD1,few,TGTGCCATCAGTGTCGACAGGGGGCGCGAGAATGAGCAGTTCTTC,CAISVDRGRENEQFF
TRBJ2-7,TRBV12-3/TRBV12-4,.,.,TGTGCCAGCAGTTTAGGTTCCAGGGTAGCAGGCTACGAGCAGTACTTC,CASSLGSRVAGYEQYF
TRBJ1-5,TRBV3-1,.,.,TGTGCCAGCAGCCAAGGGCAGCCTCGAGATCGGCCCCAGCATTTT,CASSQGQPRDRPQHF
TRBJ1-5,TRBV27,.,.,TGTGCCAGCAGTTTATTTCGGGGGGCGAGTCAGCCCCAGCATTTT,CASSLFRGASQPQHF
TRBJ2-3,TRBV20-1,.,many,TGCAGTGCTAGAGGAGGACTCGGCACAGATACGCAGTATTTT,CSARGGLGTDTQYF
TRBJ1-1,TRBV2,TRBD1,few,TGTGCCATCAAGGGACAGGGGAACACTGAAGCTTTCTTT,CAIKGQGNTEAFF
TRBJ1-2,TRBV7-2,TRBD1,few,TGTGCCAGCAGCAGCCTCGGGACAGCAGTCTATGGCTACACCTTC,CASSSLGTAVYGYTF
TRBJ1-6,TRBV7-2,.,few,TGTGCCAGCAGTGAAGCGAATTCACCCCTCCACTTT,CASSEANSPLHF
TRBJ2-7,TRBV20-1,TRBD2,few,TGCAGTGCGCAAGGGACTAGCGGGGACTACGAGCAGTACTTC,CSAQGTSGDYEQYF
TRBJ1-5,TRBV7-2,.,.,TGTGCCAGCAGCTTAGCCCCAGGGCTCCAGCCCCAGCATTTT,CASSLAPGLQPQHF
TRBJ2-7,TRBV12-3/TRBV12-4,TRBD1,few,TGTGCCAGCAGTCTGACAGGGAGTTTGTACGAGCAGTACTTC,CASSLTGSLYEQYF
TRBJ2-1,TRBV7-2,.,.,TGTGCCAGCAGCTTAGATTTGCATGAGCAGTTCTTC,CASSLDLHEQFF
TRBJ2-7,TRBV7-2,.,many,TGTGCCAGCAGCGCACGTGCGACGGACTCCTACGAGCAGTACTTC,CASSARATDSYEQYF
TRBJ1-2,TRBV5-6,TRBD1,.,TGTGCCAGCAGTCTAGGCAGGGGGCGAACTAACTATGGCTACACCTTC,CASSLGRGRTNYGYTF
TRBJ2-5,TRBV29-1,TRBD1,.,TGCAGCGTGAAACAGGGGTTGCGGGAGACCCAGTACTTC,CSVKQGLRETQYF
TRBJ1-1,TRBV5-4,TRBD1,.,TGTGCCAGCACACGACAGGGGGCGCGTAATGAAGCTTTCTTT,CASTRQGARNEAFF
TRBJ1-3,TRBV7-9,.,many,TGTGCCAGCAGCTTCACGGGCCAGGGAAACACCATATATTTT,CASSFTGQGNTIYF
TRBJ2-7,TRBV11-2,TRBD1,many,TGTGCCAGCAGCCGGGACAGCTCCTACGAGCAGTACTTC,CASSRDSSYEQYF
TRBJ2-2,TRBV10-3,.,few,TGTGCCATCAGTTTTTCGAACCTCAACACCGGGGAGCTGTTTTTT,CAISFSNLNTGELFF
TRBJ2-4,TRBV5-1,TRBD2,few,TGCGCCAGCAGCTTGAGGACTAGCGGGGGGCTAAGGAAAAACATTCAGTACTTC,CASSLRTSGGLRKNIQYF
TRBJ2-3,TRBV10-3,TRBD2,many,TGTGCCATCAGTGCGACTAGCGGGGTAACAGATACGCAGTATTTT,CAISATSGVTDTQYF